This entry lists 6 T cell receptor beta chains sequenced from one sample in a study of T cells in Graves' hyperthyroidism and ophthalmopathy. The CDR3 regions of TCR beta were amplified from RNA transcripts. An initial round of RT-PCR targeting the TCR CDR3 relied on the HTBI primer set. TCRdb independently ran MiXCR on the multiplex PCR reads; one entry per CDR3 protein. The sample lists around 300,000 distinct CDR3 sequences, 12% to 15% seen once, with approximately 7.9% in the top ten. Input material: blood. Every receptor here comes from a woman in her 40s with Graves' hyperthyroidism.

This clonotype occurred a few times. V gene TRBV20-1 combines with J gene TRBJ2-7; D remains unclear. This CDR3 has 14 amino acids. Germline loops: CDR1 DFQATT, CDR2 SNEGSKA (reference sequence). V lost 0 bases and J lost 2, with 11 bases in between. CDR3 residues: CSAREPRSAYEQYF. CDR3 coding DNA: TGCAGTGCTAGAGAACCTAGAAGTGCCTACGAGCAGTACTTC.

This chain connects TRBV7-9 to TRBJ1-6, with D hard to call. V was trimmed by 6 bases and J by 2 bases, leaving 29 bases between them. In germline, CDR1 is SEHNR, CDR2 FQNEAQ (reference sequence). This CDR3 is 21 amino acids long. CDR3 residues: CASSPGPSRGSLGAYNSPLHF. The CDR3 DNA reads as TGTGCCAGCAGTCCAGGACCCAGCCGGGGATCCCTTGGGGCCTATAATTCACCCCTCCACTTT.

This chain links TRBV7-8 with TRBJ2-7; TRBD2 aligns across 12 bases. Unmatched junction bases numbered 13, after V lost 2 bases and J lost 2 bases. The germline gives CDR1 SGHVS, CDR2 FQNEAQ. The length of the CDR3 is 19 residues. The CDR3 bases are TGTGCCAGCAGCTTATACTGGACTAGCGGGATTTCAACTCCCTACGAGCAGTACTTC. It specifies CASSLYWTSGISTPYEQYF.

The V and J genes are TRBV6-4 and TRBJ2-1; 8 nucleotides align to TRBD1. V gave up 5 bases and J gave up 9 bases; unmatched junction bases: 12. The CDR3 spans 15 residues. The germline V gene has CDR1 MRHNA and CDR2 SNTAGT. The CDR3: CASSIEQGGSSEQFF. CDR3 nucleotide sequence: TGTGCCAGCAGTATAGAACAGGGGGGATCCTCTGAGCAGTTCTTC.

This clonotype was seen at least ten times. The genes are TRBV12-3 or TRBV12-4 and TRBJ1-4; tentative D call: TRBD1 (5 bases). CDR3 length: 15 amino acids. Trimming removed 5 bases from V and 6 bases from J, with 16 bases in between. CDR3 bases: TGTGCCAGCAGTCAGACAGTTCTTGGGGATGAAAAACTGTTTTTT. It encodes CASSQTVLGDEKLFF.

The table lists this clonotype with a few counts. The chain recombines TRBV4-2 with TRBJ2-7; 8 nucleotides agree with TRBD2. CDR3 length: 17 amino acids. Germline CDR1 is LGHNA and CDR2 is YNFKEQ. Losses at the gene ends were 3 bases for V and 0 bases for J; bases not matched to a gene: 10. The CDR3 region is CASSQGLAGSNSYEQYF. The CDR3 DNA is TGTGCCAGCAGCCAGGGCTTAGCGGGATCGAACTCCTACGAGCAGTACTTC.